The clone carrying this TCR beta chain showed up just once. Between the trimmed V and J ends, which lost 1 base and 5 bases, there was a span of 17 bases. The CDR3 runs to 16 residues. Looked up from germline, CDR1 is SGHVS and CDR2 is FQNEAQ. This sample was included in a study of OX40 agonist ivuxolimab in advanced cancers. About the study: Those treated in dose escalation had hepatocellular carcinoma, melanoma, renal cell cancer or head and neck cancer.

The assay was immunoSEQ multiplex PCR, and TCRdb's table has in-frame clones only and misses some. The sample yields roughly 60,000 clones, about 86% seen once. This specimen consisted of CD4+ or CD8+ T cells sorted from blood, obtained in a trial of the OX40 agonist ivuxolimab. V gene TRBV7-8 combines with J gene TRBJ2-5; D is undetermined. This sequence originates from an adult with an advanced solid tumor such as melanoma, head and neck, liver or kidney cancer. The CDR3 DNA is TGTGCCAGCAGCTTAGGCCCCGTGGGGATACGGGAGACCCAGTACTTC. This codes for CASSLGPVGIRETQYF.